This TCR beta chain originates from a study of T-cell memory formation after mild COVID-19. General observations from the study: Within pre-infection memory, some responding clones were found, suggesting cross-reactive memory joined. CD4+ clones that contracted lay mainly in CM and EM; CD8+ ones lay in EMRA. Whereas later expanders leaned CD4+, clones contracting day 15 to 85 showed a balanced CD4/CD8 makeup.

TCRdb called the 5' RACE reads again in MiXCR, with one record for every CDR3 protein. This sample has over 450,000 distinct CDR3 sequences, with approximately 20% found just once. CDR3 length: 14 amino acids. V lost 1 base, J lost 9 bases, and 13 bases lay in between. Remarks on this clonotype: Its cognate antigen is unknown.

Sequencing was carried out using PBMCs or a T cell subset sorted from them (not recorded which). The receptor was derived from an adult woman who had mild COVID-19 (a few samples of this study predate the infection). Cell type and time point are not known. The chain has TRBV12-3 or TRBV12-4 and TRBJ2-1, with D maybe TRBD1 (5 bases). CDR3 sequence: CASSLGQGIGEQFF. Here the CDR3 DNA reads TGTGCCAGCAGTTTAGGGCAGGGTATCGGTGAGCAGTTCTTC.